A selection of T cell receptor beta chains follows, all from one sample in a study of T cell repertoires in cytomegalovirus infection. In TCRdb, the reads were re-called with MiXCR into one record per CDR3 protein. The sample has almost 550,000 distinct CDR3 sequences, 15% to 20% seen once; the top ten hold under 30%. The sample consisted of CD8+ T cells from PBMCs. The receptor source for this set is a human donor in good health (CMV status not recorded). Some clones in this sample may be carry-over from other donors' samples. Each CDR3 is given with its conserved first and last residue. The D gene is left open where the match is weak. Clone size is shown for a subset of rows, as once, few, many or a class of expanded clone.

j_gene | abundance | v_gene | d_gene | CDR3aa | CDR3nt
TRBJ1-1 | - | TRBV3-1 | - | CASSQEVGLVNTEAFF | TGTGCCAGCAGCCAAGAAGTGGGTTTGGTGAACACTGAAGCTTTCTTT
TRBJ1-5 | few | TRBV5-5 | - | CASSPRAQAQPQHF | TGTGCCAGCAGTCCCCGGGCCCAGGCCCAGCCCCAGCATTTT
TRBJ1-1 | - | TRBV7-9 | - | CASTPSGTEAFF | TGTGCCAGCACCCCCTCCGGTACTGAAGCTTTCTTT
TRBJ2-5 | many | TRBV12-3/TRBV12-4 | - | CASTETGPQETQYF | TGTGCCAGCACCGAGACGGGACCTCAAGAGACCCAGTACTTC
TRBJ2-7 | - | TRBV4-1 | - | CASSQRQLSYEQYF | TGCGCCAGCAGCCAAAGACAGCTCTCCTACGAGCAGTACTTC
TRBJ2-7 | few | TRBV10-1 | - | CASSESRLSSYEQYF | TGCGCCAGCAGTGAGTCGAGGCTGAGCTCCTACGAGCAGTACTTC
TRBJ2-5 | many | TRBV28 | - | CASSPDLSGQETQYF | TGTGCCAGCAGTCCCGACCTATCCGGCCAAGAGACCCAGTACTTC
TRBJ2-1 | - | TRBV20-1 | - | CSARVPGVGDEQFF | TGCAGTGCTAGAGTGCCAGGGGTCGGGGATGAGCAGTTCTTC
TRBJ1-1 | many | TRBV12-3/TRBV12-4 | TRBD1 | CASSPGLRGGTVNTEAFF | TGTGCCAGCAGTCCCGGATTAAGGGGCGGGACAGTCAACACTGAAGCTTTCTTT
TRBJ2-3 | many | TRBV2 | TRBD2 | CASSPTSWGTDTQYF | TGTGCCAGCAGCCCGACTAGCTGGGGCACAGATACGCAGTATTTT
TRBJ2-5 | - | TRBV28 | - | CASSLVPETQYF | TGTGCCAGCAGTTTAGTGCCCGAAACCCAGTACTTC
TRBJ1-1 | - | TRBV12-3/TRBV12-4 | - | CASSPAGHHTVAFF | TGTGCCAGCAGTCCAGCGGGACACCACACTGTAGCTTTCTTT
TRBJ2-7 | - | TRBV7-3 | TRBD1 | CASSSDRAPLYEQYF | TGTGCCAGCAGCTCCGACAGGGCGCCACTTTACGAGCAGTACTTC
TRBJ1-3 | - | TRBV27 | - | CASRPTGIGNTIYF | TGTGCCAGCAGACCCACAGGGATTGGAAACACCATATATTTT
TRBJ2-3 | - | TRBV27 | - | CASSLYRGSTDTQYF | TGTGCCAGCAGTTTGTACCGGGGTAGCACAGATACGCAGTATTTT
TRBJ2-7 | many | TRBV7-9 | - | CASSPLEQYF | TGTGCCAGCAGCCCGCTCGAGCAGTACTTC
TRBJ1-2 | - | TRBV20-1 | - | CSARDSDRNYGYTF | TGCAGTGCTAGAGATTCGGATAGAAACTATGGCTACACCTTC
TRBJ1-6 | many | TRBV6-1 | TRBD1 | CASSEWTGVNSPLHF | TGTGCCAGCAGTGAATGGACAGGGGTAAATTCACCCCTCCACTTT
TRBJ2-7 | few | TRBV12-5 | - | CASGLVRLVGEAYEQYF | TGTGCTAGTGGTTTGGTACGTCTGGTAGGGGAAGCCTACGAGCAGTACTTC
TRBJ2-7 | few | TRBV19 | TRBD2 | CASSVTSASSYEQYF | TGTGCCAGTAGTGTGACTAGCGCTTCCTCCTACGAGCAGTACTTC
TRBJ1-2 | - | TRBV20-1 | TRBD1 | CSARDIGTGGSGYTF | TGCAGTGCTAGAGATATCGGGACAGGGGGCTCTGGCTACACCTTC
TRBJ2-2 | many | TRBV11-2 | TRBD2 | CASSISGGAYTGELFF | TGTGCCAGCAGCATTAGCGGGGGGGCTTATACCGGGGAGCTGTTTTTT
TRBJ2-5 | few | TRBV20-1 | TRBD1 | CSARLQGEETQYF | TGCAGTGCTAGACTCCAGGGGGAAGAGACCCAGTACTTC
TRBJ2-1 | many | TRBV7-9 | - | CASSPVQETEQFF | TGTGCCAGCAGCCCTGTCCAGGAGACTGAGCAGTTCTTC
TRBJ2-1 | many | TRBV7-6 | TRBD2 | CASSLDKTSGRGEQFF | TGTGCCAGCAGCTTAGACAAGACTAGCGGGAGGGGTGAGCAGTTCTTC
TRBJ2-5 | many | TRBV12-3/TRBV12-4 | TRBD2 | CASSLGLAGAGQETQYF | TGTGCCAGCAGTTTAGGGCTAGCGGGAGCGGGCCAAGAGACCCAGTACTTC
TRBJ2-2 | many | TRBV19 | - | CASSGSGTGELFF | TGTGCCAGTAGTGGTTCGGGAACCGGGGAGCTGTTTTTT
TRBJ1-5 | - | TRBV29-1 | - | CSVDGGGSNQPQHF | TGCAGCGTTGATGGAGGGGGGAGCAATCAGCCCCAGCATTTT
TRBJ2-7 | - | TRBV25-1 | - | CASSEYLDSSPHEQYF | TGTGCCAGCAGTGAATATCTGGACAGCTCTCCCCACGAGCAGTACTTC
TRBJ1-2 | few | TRBV5-1 | - | CASSRGGDGYTF | TGCGCCAGCTCTCGGGGAGGGGATGGCTACACCTTC
TRBJ2-3 | many | TRBV7-9 | - | CASSLAGTGSTDTQYF | TGTGCCAGCAGCTTAGCGGGGACGGGAAGCACAGATACGCAGTATTTT
TRBJ2-1 | few | TRBV20-1 | - | CSARERPSSYNEQFF | TGCAGTGCTAGAGAAAGGCCGAGCTCCTACAATGAGCAGTTCTTC
TRBJ1-1 | few | TRBV11-2 | - | CASSPWEGRVTEAFF | TGTGCCAGCAGCCCCTGGGAGGGGAGGGTCACTGAAGCTTTCTTT
TRBJ2-7 | few | TRBV5-1 | - | CATDRTREQYF | TGCGCCACCGATAGAACGAGAGAGCAGTACTTC
TRBJ1-2 | many | TRBV12-3/TRBV12-4 | - | CASSRDTVRGYTF | TGTGCCAGCAGTCGGGACACGGTGAGAGGCTACACCTTC
TRBJ1-2 | many | TRBV27 | - | CASTSSLGRGNYGYTF | TGTGCCAGCACTTCCTCACTTGGGCGGGGGAACTATGGCTACACCTTC
TRBJ2-1 | few | TRBV11-2 | TRBD1 | CASSLEVQGAYNEQFF | TGTGCCAGCAGCTTAGAGGTTCAGGGGGCGTACAATGAGCAGTTCTTC
TRBJ2-3 | few | TRBV7-3 | - | CASSYAAASSTDTQYF | TGTGCCAGCAGTTATGCTGCAGCTAGTAGCACAGATACGCAGTATTTT
TRBJ1-1 | many | TRBV7-8 | - | CASSLVKAYLGTEAFF | TGTGCCAGCAGCCTCGTGAAGGCCTACCTGGGGACTGAAGCTTTCTTT
TRBJ2-5 | many | TRBV5-6 | - | CASSLRHLTQYF | TGTGCCAGCAGCTTGCGCCATTTAACCCAGTACTTC
TRBJ1-5 | - | TRBV3-1 | TRBD1 | CASSQDRAGQPQHF | TGTGCCAGCAGCCAGGACAGGGCAGGGCAGCCCCAGCATTTT
TRBJ2-5 | few | TRBV11-2 | - | CASSLGVQRAVETQYF | TGTGCCAGCAGCCTAGGTGTTCAGAGGGCCGTTGAGACCCAGTACTTC
TRBJ1-2 | - | TRBV4-1 | - | CASSQDSGAVYGYTF | TGCGCCAGCAGCCAAGATTCAGGGGCCGTCTATGGCTACACCTTC
TRBJ2-7 | few | TRBV6-5 | TRBD1 | CASSSRDSLAYEQYF | TGTGCCAGCAGTTCTCGGGACAGCCTGGCCTACGAGCAGTACTTC
TRBJ2-1 | - | TRBV27 | TRBD2 | CASSLIGGRAGNEQFF | TGTGCCAGCAGTTTAATTGGGGGGAGGGCCGGCAATGAGCAGTTCTTC
TRBJ1-1 | many | TRBV7-9 | - | CASSYSLAAGTEAFF | TGTGCCAGCAGCTATTCCCTGGCCGCCGGCACTGAAGCTTTCTTT
TRBJ1-2 | many | TRBV15 | - | CATSRLAADYGYTF | TGTGCCACCAGCCGTCTAGCAGCAGACTATGGCTACACCTTC
TRBJ2-5 | - | TRBV27 | - | CASGGPPGRQETQYF | TGTGCCAGCGGCGGCCCCCCGGGCCGACAAGAGACCCAGTACTTC
TRBJ2-7 | many | TRBV10-3 | - | CAISGSSGSSYEQYF | TGTGCCATCAGTGGAAGTTCAGGGAGCTCCTACGAGCAGTACTTC